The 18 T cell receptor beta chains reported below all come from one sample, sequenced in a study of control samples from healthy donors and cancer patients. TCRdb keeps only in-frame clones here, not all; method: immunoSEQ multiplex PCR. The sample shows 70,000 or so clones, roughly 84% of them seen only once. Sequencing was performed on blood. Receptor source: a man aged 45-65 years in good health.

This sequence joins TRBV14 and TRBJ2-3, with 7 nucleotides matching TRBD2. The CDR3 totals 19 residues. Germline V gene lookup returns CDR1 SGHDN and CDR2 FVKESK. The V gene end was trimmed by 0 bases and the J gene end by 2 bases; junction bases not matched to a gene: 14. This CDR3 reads CASSQDNLSRAGPTDTQYF. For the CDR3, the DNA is TGTGCCAGCAGCCAAGATAACCTCTCGAGAGCGGGGCCCACAGATACGCAGTATTTT.

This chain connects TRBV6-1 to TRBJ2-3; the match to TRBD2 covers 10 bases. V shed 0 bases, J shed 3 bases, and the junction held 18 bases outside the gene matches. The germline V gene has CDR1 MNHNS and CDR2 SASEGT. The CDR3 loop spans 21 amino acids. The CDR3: CASSEASSLAGQIGETDTQYF. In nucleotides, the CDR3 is TGTGCCAGCAGTGAAGCCTCTTCACTAGCGGGACAAATCGGGGAAACAGATACGCAGTATTTT.

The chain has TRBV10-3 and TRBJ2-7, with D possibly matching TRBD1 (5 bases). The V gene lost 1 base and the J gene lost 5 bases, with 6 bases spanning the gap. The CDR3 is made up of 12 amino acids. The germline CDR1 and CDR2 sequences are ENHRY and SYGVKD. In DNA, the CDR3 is TGTGCCATCAGTGAGTTAGGGGACGAGCAGTACTTC. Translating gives CAISELGDEQYF.

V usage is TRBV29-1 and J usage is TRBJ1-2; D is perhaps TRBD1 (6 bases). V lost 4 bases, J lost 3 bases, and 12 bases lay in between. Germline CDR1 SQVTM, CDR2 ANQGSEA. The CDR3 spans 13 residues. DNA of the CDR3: TGCAGCGTTGCGGGGGGGCAGGACTATGGCTACACCTTC. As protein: CSVAGGQDYGYTF.

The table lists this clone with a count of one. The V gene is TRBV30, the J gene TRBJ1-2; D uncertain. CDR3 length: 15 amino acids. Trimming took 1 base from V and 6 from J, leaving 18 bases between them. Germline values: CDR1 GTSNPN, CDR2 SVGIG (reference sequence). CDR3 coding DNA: TGTGCCTGGAGTGAGGGTAGTATGTTTGGTAATGGCTACACCTTC. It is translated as CAWSEGSMFGNGYTF.

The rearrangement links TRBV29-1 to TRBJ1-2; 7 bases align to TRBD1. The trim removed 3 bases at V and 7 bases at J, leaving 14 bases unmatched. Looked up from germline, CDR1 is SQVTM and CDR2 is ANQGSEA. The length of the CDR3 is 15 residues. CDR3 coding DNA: TGCAGCGTTGATATGAATCGGGACAGTAGAGGTGGCTACACCTTC. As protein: CSVDMNRDSRGGYTF.

In DNA, the CDR3 is TGTGCCAGCAGCTTGGGTCTGACAGGTGGTACTGAAGCTTTCTTT. It is translated as CASSLGLTGGTEAFF. The chain has TRBV5-4 and TRBJ1-1; D is perhaps TRBD1 (6 bases). V was pared by 0 bases and J by 5 bases, with 14 bases between. Germline CDR1 SGHNT, CDR2 YYREEE (reference sequence). This CDR3 is built from 15 residues.

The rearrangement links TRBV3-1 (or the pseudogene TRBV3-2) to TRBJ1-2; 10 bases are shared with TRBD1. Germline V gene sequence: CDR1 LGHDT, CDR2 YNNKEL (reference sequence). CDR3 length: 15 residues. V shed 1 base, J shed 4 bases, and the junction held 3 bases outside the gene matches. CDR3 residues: CASSQAGQGIYGYTF. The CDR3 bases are TGTGCCAGCAGCCAAGCGGGACAGGGGATCTATGGCTACACCTTC.

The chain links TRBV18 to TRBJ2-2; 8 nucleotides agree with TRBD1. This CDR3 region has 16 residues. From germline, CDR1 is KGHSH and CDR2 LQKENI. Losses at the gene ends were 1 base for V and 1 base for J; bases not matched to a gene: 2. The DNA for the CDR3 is TGTGCCAGCTCACCACTGGGACAGGAGAACACCGGGGAGCTGTTTTTT. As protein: CASSPLGQENTGELFF.

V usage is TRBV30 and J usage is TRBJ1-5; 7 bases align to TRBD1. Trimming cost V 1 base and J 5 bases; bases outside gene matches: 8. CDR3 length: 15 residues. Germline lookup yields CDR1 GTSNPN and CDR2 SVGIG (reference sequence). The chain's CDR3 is CAWSAAGTAHQPQHF. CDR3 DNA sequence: TGTGCCTGGAGTGCAGCCGGGACAGCACATCAGCCCCAGCATTTT.

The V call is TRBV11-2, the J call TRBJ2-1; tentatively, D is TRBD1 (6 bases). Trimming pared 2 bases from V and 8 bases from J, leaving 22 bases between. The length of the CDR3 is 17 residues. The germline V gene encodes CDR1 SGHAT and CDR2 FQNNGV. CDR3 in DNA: TGTGCCAGCAGCTTAAAAACAGGGAGATATAGTAGTGATGAGCAGTTCTTC. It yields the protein CASSLKTGRYSSDEQFF.

The chain's CDR3 is CASSQVSGRTDEQFF. CDR3 sequence (DNA): TGCGCCAGCAGCCAGGTGAGCGGGAGGACAGATGAGCAGTTCTTC. This chain links TRBV4-3 with TRBJ2-1; 9 nucleotides line up with TRBD2. The V and J ends lost 3 bases and 8 bases, in that order; junction bases with no gene match: 8. Germline V CDR1 and CDR2: LGHNA, YSLEER. This CDR3 is built from 15 residues.

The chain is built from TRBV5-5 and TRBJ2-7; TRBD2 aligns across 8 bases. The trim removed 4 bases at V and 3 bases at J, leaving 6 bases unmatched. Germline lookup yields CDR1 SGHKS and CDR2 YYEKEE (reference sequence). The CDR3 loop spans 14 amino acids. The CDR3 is CASSPGLGFYEQYF. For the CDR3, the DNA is TGTGCCAGCAGCCCGGGACTAGGGTTCTACGAGCAGTACTTC. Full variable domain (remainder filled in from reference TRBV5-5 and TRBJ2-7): DAGVTQSPTHLIKTRGQQVTLRCSPISGHKSVSWYQQVLGQGPQFIFQYYEKEERGRGNFPDRFSARQFPNYSSELNVNALLLGDSALYLCASSPGLGFYEQYFGPGTRLTVT.

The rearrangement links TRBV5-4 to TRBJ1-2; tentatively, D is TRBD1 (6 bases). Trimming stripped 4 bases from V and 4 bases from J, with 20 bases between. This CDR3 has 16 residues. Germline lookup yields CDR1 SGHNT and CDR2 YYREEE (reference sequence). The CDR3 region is CASSLDFSRGGYGYTF. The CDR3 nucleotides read TGTGCCAGCAGCCTTGATTTTTCCAGGGGCGGCTATGGCTACACCTTC.

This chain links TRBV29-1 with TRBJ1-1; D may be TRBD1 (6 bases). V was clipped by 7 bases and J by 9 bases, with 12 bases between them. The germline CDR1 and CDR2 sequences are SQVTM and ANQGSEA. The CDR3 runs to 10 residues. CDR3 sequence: CSGFRDKAFF. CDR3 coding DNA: TGCAGCGGTTTCCGGGACAAAGCTTTCTTT.

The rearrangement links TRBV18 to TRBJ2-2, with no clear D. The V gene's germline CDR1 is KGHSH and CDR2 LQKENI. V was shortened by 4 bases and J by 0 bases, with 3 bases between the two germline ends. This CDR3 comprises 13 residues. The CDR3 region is CASSQSNTGELFF. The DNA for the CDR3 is TGTGCCAGCTCACAATCGAACACCGGGGAGCTGTTTTTT.

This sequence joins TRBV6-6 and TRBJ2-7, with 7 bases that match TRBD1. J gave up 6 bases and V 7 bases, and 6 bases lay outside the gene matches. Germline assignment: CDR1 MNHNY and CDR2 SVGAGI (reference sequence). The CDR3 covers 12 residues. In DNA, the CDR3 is TGTGCCAGCACAGGGCAGGGGGTCGAGCAGTACTTC. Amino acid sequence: CASTGQGVEQYF.

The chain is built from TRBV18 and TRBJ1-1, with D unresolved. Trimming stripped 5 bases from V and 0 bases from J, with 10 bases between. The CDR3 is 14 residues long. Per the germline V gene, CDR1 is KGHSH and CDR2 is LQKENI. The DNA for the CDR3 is TGTGCCAGCTCAGAGGGTCCGTTGAACACTGAAGCTTTCTTT. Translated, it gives CASSEGPLNTEAFF.